Listed here are 27 T cell receptor beta chains from one sample, sequenced in a study of cytomegalovirus exposure and HLA in healthy donors. Libraries were prepared by immunoSEQ multiplex PCR; TCRdb keeps only in-frame clonotypes and omits some of them. The sample lists about 150,000 clones, about 91% occurring once. Sample: PBMCs. The receptors come from a man between 18 and 29 years old in good health and CMV-seropositive.

The V call is TRBV4-1, the J call TRBJ2-1; maybe TRBD2 (5 bases). Per germline, CDR1 MGHRA and CDR2 YSYEKL. Trimming shortened V by 0 bases and J by 9 bases, and 15 bases separated the two germline ends. This CDR3 has 15 residues. This CDR3 reads CASSQDADPRGEQFF. CDR3 in DNA: TGCGCCAGCAGCCAAGATGCGGACCCCCGGGGTGAGCAGTTCTTC.

The genes are TRBV6-1 and TRBJ2-5; TRBD1 agrees at 9 bases. There are 14 residues in the CDR3. Germline CDR1 and CDR2: MNHNS and SASEGT. V trimming: 1 base; J trimming: 8 bases; junction bases outside the gene matches: 5. The CDR3 loop reads CASSEVRQGGTQYF. CDR3 DNA: TGTGCCAGCAGTGAAGTCCGACAGGGGGGAACCCAGTACTTC.

The chain joins TRBV7-2 to TRBJ2-1; 9 positions match TRBD1. This CDR3 is built from 14 residues. From germline, CDR1 is SGHTA and CDR2 FQGNSA. Germline trimming cut 6 bases from V and 7 bases from J; bases unmatched to any gene: 7. CDR3 DNA sequence: TGTGCCAGCAGGCCGGGACAGGGAAGGAATGAGCAGTTCTTC. The encoded protein is CASRPGQGRNEQFF.

This clone was seen more than once but under ten times. This sequence joins TRBV11-2 and TRBJ2-1; D ambiguous. CDR1 and CDR2 from the germline V gene are SGHAT and FQNNGV. The CDR3 has 10 amino acids. Trimming shortened V by 10 bases and J by 6 bases, and 7 bases separated the two germline ends. CDR3 sequence (DNA): TGTGCCACCTGGAGCAATGAGCAGTTCTTC. Its translation is CATWSNEQFF.

This clone was picked up one time. This chain connects TRBV4-2 to TRBJ2-7, with TRBD2 matching over 8 bases. V gave up 0 bases and J gave up 2 bases; unmatched junction bases: 12. The CDR3 loop spans 18 amino acids. CDR1 is LGHNA, CDR2 YNFKEQ, per germline. The chain's CDR3 is CASSQDEGAGGLAYEQYF. The CDR3 nucleotides are TGTGCCAGCAGCCAAGATGAGGGCGCGGGGGGTTTAGCCTACGAGCAGTACTTC.

A single count supports this clone. The gene calls are TRBV6-5 and TRBJ1-2, with 7 bases lining up with TRBD1. The CDR3 length is 16 residues. Germline CDR1 and CDR2: MNHEY and SVGAGI. The V segment lost 0 bases and the J segment 8 bases; nucleotides outside the gene matches: 12. CDR3 DNA: TGTGCCAGCAGTTACTCGGGGACAGCCGGCAGTAGGGGCTACACCTTC. Protein: CASSYSGTAGSRGYTF.

The chain has TRBV14 and TRBJ2-3; weak D call: TRBD1 (6 bases). CDR3 length: 14 amino acids. The germline V and J ends were trimmed by 4 bases and 1 base, with 9 bases remaining between them. Per germline, CDR1 SGHDN and CDR2 FVKESK. CDR3 coding DNA: TGTGCCAGCAGCCCAGGGGTAGGCACAGATACGCAGTATTTT. This encodes CASSPGVGTDTQYF.

The chain is built from TRBV27 and TRBJ1-6; the match to TRBD1 covers 9 bases. The ends lost 2 bases at V and 8 bases at J; junction bases unmatched: 10. The CDR3 is 17 amino acids. From germline, CDR1 is MNHEY and CDR2 SMNVEV (reference sequence). The CDR3 loop reads CASSLGPVGTGYSPLHF. In DNA, the CDR3 is TGTGCCAGCAGTTTAGGCCCCGTCGGGACAGGGTATTCACCCCTCCACTTT.

This clone was seen a handful of times. V and J are TRBV6-1 and TRBJ1-2; TRBD1 matches 8 bases. CDR3 size: 14 residues. Germline V gives CDR1 MNHNS, CDR2 SASEGT. J was trimmed by 4 bases and V by 6 bases; bases with no gene match: 7. The CDR3 DNA reads TGTGCCAGCAGCCGGGGGGACAGGATCTATGGCTACACCTTC. The encoded protein is CASSRGDRIYGYTF.

The V call is TRBV19, the J call TRBJ1-1, with D perhaps matching TRBD1 (6 bases). The CDR3 sequence is 16 residues long. Per the germline V gene, CDR1 is LNHDA and CDR2 is SQIVND (reference sequence). Trimming pared 0 bases from V and 0 bases from J, leaving 11 bases between. CDR3 coding DNA: TGTGCCAGTAGTATAGATCACAGGGACATGAACACTGAAGCTTTCTTT. It is translated as CASSIDHRDMNTEAFF. The variable domain in full, completed from reference TRBV19 and TRBJ1-1, reads DGGITQSPKYLFRKEGQNVTLSCEQNLNHDAMYWYRQDPGQGLRLIYYSQIVNDFQKGDIAEGYSVSREKKESFPLTVTSAQKNPTAFYLCASSIDHRDMNTEAFFGQGTRLTVV.

The rearrangement joins TRBV5-1 to TRBJ1-1, with a possible D match to TRBD1 (5 bases). The CDR3 contains 15 residues. V was clipped by 3 bases and J by 0 bases, with 12 bases between them. Germline V gives CDR1 SGHRS, CDR2 YFSETQ. CDR3 loop: CASSYQQALNTEAFF. The CDR3 nucleotides are TGCGCCAGCAGCTACCAACAGGCCTTGAACACTGAAGCTTTCTTT.

This clone was observed a single time. The chain has TRBV6-1 and TRBJ1-2; 7 nucleotides align to TRBD1. The CDR3 covers 13 residues. CDR1 is MNHNS and CDR2 is SASEGT in the germline V gene. The trim removed 8 bases at V and 7 bases at J, leaving 10 bases unmatched. This CDR3 reads CASSLGGAGGYTF. The CDR3 bases are TGTGCCAGCTCCCTAGGGGGCGCGGGTGGCTACACCTTC.

The rearrangement uses TRBV6-1 and TRBJ2-1; 7 positions match TRBD1. The CDR3 spans 15 residues. Trimming removed 6 bases from V and 6 bases from J; junction bases left unmatched: 11. Germline CDR1 MNHNS, CDR2 SASEGT. The CDR3 sequence is CASSARDSALNEQFF. As DNA, the CDR3 is TGTGCCAGCAGCGCGAGGGACAGCGCCCTCAATGAGCAGTTCTTC.

V usage is TRBV5-7 and J usage is TRBJ1-5; 10 bases line up with TRBD1. TRBV5-7 is reported as an ORF; its role is uncertain. The CDR3 runs to 17 residues. V was clipped by 4 bases and J by 2 bases; unmatched bases: 9. The CDR3 nucleotides read TGTGCCAGCAGCATGGGGGGACAGGGGCCCCGCAATCAGCCCCAGCATTTT. Amino acids: CASSMGGQGPRNQPQHF.

V usage is TRBV5-6 and J usage is TRBJ1-1; possible D gene TRBD1, 5 bases. V was clipped by 4 bases and J by 3 bases, with 10 bases between them. The CDR3 has 13 residues. Germline CDR1 and CDR2: SGHDT and YYEEEE. CDR3 in amino acids: CASSIREDTEAFF. The CDR3 DNA reads as TGTGCCAGCAGCATCAGGGAGGACACTGAAGCTTTCTTT. Drawing the rest from reference TRBV5-6 and TRBJ1-1, the complete variable domain is DAGVTQSPTHLIKTRGQQVTLRCSPKSGHDTVSWYQQALGQGPQFIFQYYEEEERQRGNFPDRFSGHQFPNYSSELNVNALLLGDSALYLCASSIREDTEAFFGQGTRLTVV.

This CDR3 is CASSPGSPETQYF. In nucleotides, the CDR3 is TGCGCCAGCAGCCCAGGATCCCCGGAGACCCAGTACTTC. This rearrangement joins TRBV5-1 to TRBJ2-5; D unclear. The V end was cut by 4 bases, the J end by 5 bases, with 12 bases between. Germline V gene lookup returns CDR1 SGHRS and CDR2 YFSETQ. CDR3 length: 13 residues. The full variable domain, with the rest looked up from reference TRBV5-1 and TRBJ2-5, is KAGVTQTPRYLIKTRGQQVTLSCSPISGHRSVSWYQQTPGQGLQFLFEYFSETQRNKGNFPGRFSGRQFSNSRSEMNVSTLELGDSALYLCASSPGSPETQYFGPGTRLLVL.

The rearrangement joins TRBV19 to TRBJ2-1, with 7 bases lining up with TRBD1. J was trimmed by 5 bases and V by 2 bases; bases with no gene match: 12. There are 17 residues in the CDR3. CDR1 is LNHDA, CDR2 SQIVND, per germline (reference sequence). The DNA of the CDR3 is TGTGCCAGTAGTATACGATCCCTCAGGGGGTACAACAATGAGCAGTTCTTC. Translated, it gives CASSIRSLRGYNNEQFF.

The chain is built from TRBV6-5 and TRBJ1-5; a weak D match, TRBD1 (6 bases). Trimming pared 6 bases from V and 4 bases from J, leaving 16 bases between. Germline V gene sequence: CDR1 MNHEY, CDR2 SVGAGI. The length of the CDR3 is 15 residues. CDR3 coding DNA: TGTGCCAGCAGCCTAAGGGGACAACCAAATCAGCCCCAGCATTTT. Its protein is CASSLRGQPNQPQHF.

The rearrangement uses TRBV29-1 and TRBJ1-1; D remains unclear. The V and J ends lost 0 bases and 7 bases respectively, with 15 bases between them. CDR1 is SQVTM and CDR2 is ANQGSEA in the germline V gene. There are 14 residues in the CDR3. The CDR3 nucleotides read TGCAGCGTTGAAGACGGTCTGGTGGCGGATGAAGCTTTCTTT. Protein product: CSVEDGLVADEAFF.

The chain links TRBV5-4 to TRBJ2-7; D may be TRBD1 (6 bases). The germline V gene has CDR1 SGHNT and CDR2 YYREEE (reference sequence). The length of the CDR3 is 13 residues. V dropped 3 bases and J dropped 5 bases, with 12 bases sitting between them. CDR3 in amino acids: CASSSTGIDEQYF. In DNA form, the CDR3 reads TGTGCCAGCAGCTCCACAGGGATCGACGAGCAGTACTTC.

The rearrangement joins TRBV5-1 to TRBJ2-3; TRBD2 agrees at 12 bases. V lost 0 bases to trimming and J lost 2 bases; unmatched junction nucleotides: 4. Germline CDR1 reads SGHRS; CDR2 reads YFSETQ. This CDR3 comprises 17 residues. The CDR3 DNA is TGCGCCAGCAGCTTGGAAGGACTAGCGGGGCCCACAGATACGCAGTATTTT. Its translation: CASSLEGLAGPTDTQYF. Full variable domain (missing parts from reference TRBV5-1 and TRBJ2-3): KAGVTQTPRYLIKTRGQQVTLSCSPISGHRSVSWYQQTPGQGLQFLFEYFSETQRNKGNFPGRFSGRQFSNSRSEMNVSTLELGDSALYLCASSLEGLAGPTDTQYFGPGTRLTVL.

This sequence joins TRBV28 and TRBJ2-7; D might be TRBD2 (6 bases). CDR1 is MDHEN, CDR2 SYDVKM, per germline. This CDR3 comprises 15 residues. Trimming removed 3 bases from V and 6 bases from J, with 18 bases in between. CDR3 residues: CASSFGGNVLREQYF. CDR3 nucleotides: TGTGCCAGCAGTTTCGGAGGGAATGTGTTACGCGAGCAGTACTTC.

This chain connects TRBV7-8 to TRBJ1-6, with TRBD1 identical over 8 bases. Germline lookup yields CDR1 SGHVS and CDR2 FQNEAQ. CDR3 length equals 15 residues. The ends lost 1 base at V and 9 bases at J; junction bases unmatched: 5. The CDR3: CASSLGRTGTSPLHF. The CDR3, as DNA: TGTGCCAGCAGCTTAGGAAGGACAGGGACTTCACCCCTCCACTTT. Using reference TRBV7-8 and TRBJ1-6 for the parts outside the CDR3, the full variable domain is GAGVSQSPRYKVAKRGQDVALRCDPISGHVSLFWYQQALGQGPEFLTYFQNEAQLDKSGLPSDRFFAERPEGSVSTLKIQRTQQEDSAVYLCASSLGRTGTSPLHFGNGTRLTVT.

The chain couples TRBV9 to TRBJ1-1, with a weak D call TRBD1 (5 bases). The CDR3 runs 13 residues. Deletions cut 1 base from V and 6 bases from J, with 10 bases between. Germline values: CDR1 SGDLS, CDR2 YYNGEE. The CDR3, as DNA: TGTGCCAGCAGCGTAATCATCAGGGCTGAAGCTTTCTTT. It is translated as CASSVIIRAEAFF.

This chain joins TRBV6-5 and TRBJ2-7, with D possibly matching TRBD2 (6 bases). The CDR3 sequence is 13 residues long. V lost 0 bases, J lost 6 bases, and 9 bases lay in between. Germline lookup yields CDR1 MNHEY and CDR2 SVGAGI. The DNA of the CDR3 is TGTGCCAGCAGTTACTCACGGGGGACCGAGCAGTACTTC. It specifies CASSYSRGTEQYF.

This chain uses TRBV19 with TRBJ1-5, with TRBD1 matching 7 bases. With 3 bases clipped from V and 9 bases from J, the junction kept 14 bases outside the gene matches. The CDR3 is 16 amino acids. Germline CDR1 LNHDA, CDR2 SQIVND (reference sequence). CDR3 sequence reads: CASSMGGQSKTRPQHF. CDR3 nucleotide sequence: TGTGCCAGTAGTATGGGGGGACAGAGCAAAACAAGGCCCCAGCATTTT.

This clone was seen once. The chain combines TRBV7-3 with TRBJ1-1; 8 bases are shared with TRBD1. The CDR3 extends over 14 amino acids. Germline assignment: CDR1 SGHTA and CDR2 FQGTGA. Germline trimming cut 5 bases from V and 4 bases from J; bases unmatched to any gene: 6. The CDR3 region is CASSLQGGGTEAFF. Here the CDR3 DNA reads TGTGCCAGCAGCCTACAGGGGGGCGGCACTGAAGCTTTCTTT.